These T cell receptor beta chains were read from a single sample in a study of blood T cell repertoires in COVID-19. Profiling relied on immunoSEQ multiplex PCR, and the TCRdb table lists in-frame clones only, not all of them. The table includes 150,000 to 200,000 clones, 85% to 90% detected once. Sequenced material: peripheral blood. These receptors originate from a human donor in a cohort sampled during active COVID-19. The CDR3 runs from the conserved cysteine through the conserved F or W. The D gene is left open where the match is weak. Clone size is stated in some rows and not others, as once, few, many or a class when expanded.

clone size: few
D gene: TRBD2
V gene: TRBV7-2
J gene: TRBJ2-7
CDR3 protein: CASSFEGLAIYEQYF
CDR3 DNA: TGTGCCAGCAGCTTCGAGGGACTAGCGATCTACGAGCAGTACTTC

clone size: .
D gene: TRBD2
V gene: TRBV9
J gene: TRBJ2-2
CDR3 protein: CASSVGTSGYGELFF
CDR3 DNA: TGTGCCAGCAGCGTCGGGACTAGCGGCTACGGGGAGCTGTTTTTT

clone size: .
D gene: TRBD2
V gene: TRBV11-2
J gene: TRBJ2-3
CDR3 protein: CASSRGLGPSTDTQYF
CDR3 DNA: TGTGCCAGCAGCCGGGGACTAGGGCCCTCCACAGATACGCAGTATTTT

clone size: .
D gene: TRBD1
V gene: TRBV4-1
J gene: TRBJ2-5
CDR3 protein: CASSQHHRGQETQYF
CDR3 DNA: TGCGCCAGCAGCCAACACCACAGGGGGCAAGAGACCCAGTACTTC

clone size: .
D gene: .
V gene: TRBV28
J gene: TRBJ1-2
CDR3 protein: CASSLTGSYGYTF
CDR3 DNA: TGTGCCAGCAGTTTAACGGGATCCTATGGCTACACCTTC

clone size: .
D gene: .
V gene: TRBV5-3
J gene: TRBJ1-6
CDR3 protein: CARSLAGRRTHYYNSPLHF
CDR3 DNA: TGTGCCAGAAGCTTGGCAGGGCGTAGGACACATTATTATAATTCACCCCTCCACTTT

clone size: .
D gene: .
V gene: TRBV12-5
J gene: TRBJ1-2
CDR3 protein: CASGAHYGYTF
CDR3 DNA: TGTGCTAGTGGAGCCCACTATGGCTACACCTTC

clone size: .
D gene: TRBD1
V gene: TRBV2
J gene: TRBJ2-7
CDR3 protein: CASSLRGPSTGEQYF
CDR3 DNA: TGTGCCAGCAGCCTCAGGGGGCCATCTACGGGAGAGCAGTACTTC

clone size: many
D gene: TRBD1
V gene: TRBV6-2/TRBV6-3
J gene: TRBJ1-2
CDR3 protein: CASTPGGNGYTF
CDR3 DNA: TGTGCCAGCACCCCAGGGGGCAATGGCTACACCTTC

clone size: .
D gene: TRBD1
V gene: TRBV19
J gene: TRBJ1-2
CDR3 protein: CASSSPGQAAVGYGYTF
CDR3 DNA: TGTGCCAGTAGTAGTCCGGGACAGGCGGCGGTCGGCTATGGCTACACCTTC

clone size: .
D gene: .
V gene: TRBV28
J gene: TRBJ2-3
CDR3 protein: CASKPGYTDTQYF
CDR3 DNA: TGTGCCAGCAAGCCGGGGTACACAGATACGCAGTATTTT

clone size: .
D gene: TRBD2
V gene: TRBV5-1
J gene: TRBJ2-7
CDR3 protein: CASSQAGEVYEQYF
CDR3 DNA: TGCGCCAGCAGCCAGGCGGGAGAAGTCTACGAGCAGTACTTC

clone size: few
D gene: TRBD1
V gene: TRBV5-3
J gene: TRBJ2-7
CDR3 protein: CARSLAGDRAYEQYF
CDR3 DNA: TGTGCCAGAAGCTTGGCTGGGGACAGAGCCTACGAGCAGTACTTC

clone size: .
D gene: TRBD2
V gene: TRBV3-1/TRBV3-2
J gene: TRBJ2-7
CDR3 protein: CASSQTRTSGIYEQYF
CDR3 DNA: TGTGCCAGCAGCCAAACGCGGACTAGCGGGATTTACGAGCAGTACTTC

clone size: .
D gene: .
V gene: TRBV3-1/TRBV3-2
J gene: TRBJ1-5
CDR3 protein: CASSQGQGNQPQHF
CDR3 DNA: TGTGCCAGCAGCCAGGGCCAGGGCAATCAGCCCCAGCATTTT

clone size: .
D gene: TRBD2
V gene: TRBV30
J gene: TRBJ2-1
CDR3 protein: CAWIPLAGGIGEQFF
CDR3 DNA: TGTGCCTGGATCCCATTAGCGGGGGGGATCGGTGAGCAGTTCTTC

clone size: .
D gene: .
V gene: TRBV30
J gene: TRBJ1-6
CDR3 protein: CAWLGGYNSPLHF
CDR3 DNA: TGTGCCTGGTTAGGAGGATATAATTCACCCCTCCACTTT

clone size: .
D gene: TRBD1
V gene: TRBV28
J gene: TRBJ1-2
CDR3 protein: CASSLRAPGQSYGYTF
CDR3 DNA: TGTGCCAGCAGTTTACGCGCCCCGGGACAGAGCTATGGCTACACCTTC

clone size: .
D gene: .
V gene: TRBV7-2
J gene: TRBJ2-1
CDR3 protein: CASSLNHGYEQFF
CDR3 DNA: TGTGCCAGCAGCTTAAATCACGGGTATGAGCAGTTCTTC

clone size: .
D gene: .
V gene: TRBV7-2
J gene: TRBJ1-2
CDR3 protein: CASSFGHNYGYTF
CDR3 DNA: TGTGCCAGCAGCTTTGGACATAACTATGGCTACACCTTC

clone size: .
D gene: TRBD1
V gene: TRBV4-1
J gene: TRBJ1-2
CDR3 protein: CASSQDGTGADLYGYTF
CDR3 DNA: TGCGCCAGCAGCCAAGACGGGACAGGGGCTGATCTCTATGGCTACACCTTC

clone size: .
D gene: TRBD1
V gene: TRBV30
J gene: TRBJ1-3
CDR3 protein: CAWRGGSSGNTIYF
CDR3 DNA: TGTGCCTGGAGAGGGGGCAGCTCTGGAAACACCATATATTTT

clone size: .
D gene: .
V gene: TRBV18
J gene: TRBJ1-2
CDR3 protein: CASSPRTIYGYTF
CDR3 DNA: TGTGCCAGCTCACCGCGAACGATCTATGGCTACACCTTC

clone size: .
D gene: .
V gene: TRBV30
J gene: TRBJ1-3
CDR3 protein: CAWTPRPEALYF
CDR3 DNA: TGTGCCTGGACCCCCCGGCCCGAGGCCCTATATTTT

clone size: .
D gene: TRBD1
V gene: TRBV25-1
J gene: TRBJ1-4
CDR3 protein: CASRPDRADEKLFF
CDR3 DNA: TGTGCCAGCAGGCCGGACAGGGCGGATGAAAAACTGTTTTTT

clone size: .
D gene: TRBD1
V gene: TRBV18
J gene: TRBJ1-5
CDR3 protein: CASSRGTGVNQPQHF
CDR3 DNA: TGTGCCAGCTCACGTGGGACAGGGGTCAATCAGCCCCAGCATTTT

clone size: once
D gene: TRBD1
V gene: TRBV19
J gene: TRBJ1-5
CDR3 protein: CASGGQGRQPQHF
CDR3 DNA: TGTGCCAGTGGGGGACAGGGTCGTCAGCCCCAGCATTTT

clone size: once
D gene: TRBD2
V gene: TRBV2
J gene: TRBJ2-1
CDR3 protein: CASTGLELFF
CDR3 DNA: TGTGCCAGCACGGGACTAGAGCTGTTCTTC

clone size: .
D gene: .
V gene: TRBV7-9
J gene: TRBJ2-7
CDR3 protein: CASSLRGGYEQYF
CDR3 DNA: TGTGCCAGCAGCTTGCGGGGCGGCTACGAGCAGTACTTC

clone size: .
D gene: TRBD2
V gene: TRBV9
J gene: TRBJ2-5
CDR3 protein: CASSVDGSGRVGETQYF
CDR3 DNA: TGTGCCAGCAGCGTAGATGGTAGCGGGAGGGTTGGAGAGACCCAGTACTTC

clone size: .
D gene: .
V gene: TRBV9
J gene: TRBJ2-3
CDR3 protein: CASSVPLSTGVADTQYF
CDR3 DNA: TGTGCCAGCAGCGTCCCCCTGTCAACGGGAGTGGCAGATACGCAGTATTTT

clone size: .
D gene: .
V gene: TRBV28
J gene: TRBJ1-2
CDR3 protein: CASRTDINYGYTF
CDR3 DNA: TGTGCCAGCAGGACGGACATTAACTATGGCTACACCTTC

clone size: once
D gene: .
V gene: TRBV5-1
J gene: TRBJ2-2
CDR3 protein: CASRGTTGTRGPGELFF
CDR3 DNA: TGCGCCAGCAGGGGAACTACCGGGACCAGGGGTCCCGGGGAGCTGTTTTTT

clone size: .
D gene: TRBD1
V gene: TRBV6-5
J gene: TRBJ2-7
CDR3 protein: CASSFGTGGYEQYF
CDR3 DNA: TGTGCCAGCAGTTTCGGGACAGGGGGTTACGAGCAGTACTTC

clone size: .
D gene: .
V gene: TRBV9
J gene: TRBJ2-4
CDR3 protein: CASSPNLQGAKNIQYF
CDR3 DNA: TGTGCCAGCAGCCCGAACCTACAGGGAGCCAAAAACATTCAGTACTTC

clone size: .
D gene: TRBD1
V gene: TRBV30
J gene: TRBJ2-7
CDR3 protein: CAWNPGQGILEQYF
CDR3 DNA: TGTGCCTGGAATCCGGGACAGGGGATTTTGGAGCAGTACTTC

clone size: .
D gene: .
V gene: TRBV6-1
J gene: TRBJ1-2
CDR3 protein: CASSEARAGYTF
CDR3 DNA: TGTGCCAGCAGTGAAGCCAGGGCTGGCTACACCTTC

clone size: once
D gene: .
V gene: TRBV6-2/TRBV6-3
J gene: TRBJ2-6
CDR3 protein: CASSYYRNSGANVLTF
CDR3 DNA: TGTGCCAGCAGTTACTACAGGAATTCTGGGGCCAACGTCCTGACTTTC

clone size: .
D gene: .
V gene: TRBV7-2
J gene: TRBJ2-7
CDR3 protein: CASSPFHQRLYEQYF
CDR3 DNA: TGTGCCAGCAGCCCCTTTCATCAGCGGCTCTACGAGCAGTACTTC

clone size: .
D gene: .
V gene: TRBV4-3
J gene: TRBJ2-3
CDR3 protein: CASSQDQAAPLLYF
CDR3 DNA: TGCGCCAGCAGCCAAGATCAAGCTGCCCCACTCTTGTATTTT

clone size: once
D gene: .
V gene: TRBV9
J gene: TRBJ2-7
CDR3 protein: CASSVDVGTGRTYEQYF
CDR3 DNA: TGTGCCAGCAGCGTAGACGTCGGTACAGGAAGAACCTACGAGCAGTACTTC